This TCR beta chain is drawn from a study of T cells after yellow fever vaccination. Study details: SMART-Seq v4 Ultra Low Input prepared the low-cell-number fractions.

Details on this clonotype: What it binds is unknown.

Whole-study results and caveats: A weaker but faster secondary response was observed, peaking on day 5 versus 15. Most primary-vaccination clones recurred post-booster (just under 98% CD4, about 87% CD8).

It was through 5'RACE template switching that TCR cDNA was made, with a universal primer site and UMIs added. TCRdb analysed the 5' RACE reads with MiXCR anew, one entry per CDR3 protein. This sample has about 320,000 distinct CDR3 sequences, with about 10% found just once. Material: CD4+ T cells sorted from PBMCs, obtained 45 days after the yellow fever booster vaccination. This receptor was identified in a man younger than 35 who received the YFV17D yellow fever vaccine.

The CDR3 loop reads CSARRGLAGVYEQYV. In DNA, the CDR3 is TGCAGTGCTAGACGGGGACTAGCGGGGGTCTACGAGCAGTACGTC. The rearrangement joins TRBV20-1 to TRBJ2-7; 14 bases align to TRBD2. Trimming took 2 bases from V and 3 from J; bases not matched to a gene: 3. The CDR3 is made up of 15 amino acids. Germline-derived CDR1 and CDR2 are DFQATT and SNEGSKA (reference sequence).